This is a list of T cell receptor beta chains from one sample in a study of blood T cell repertoires in COVID-19. TCRdb's table, derived via immunoSEQ multiplex PCR, lists solely in-frame clones and lacks some. The repertoire holds 20,000 to 25,000 clones, with about 83% as singletons. Sequenced material: peripheral blood. The receptor source for this set is a human donor with active COVID-19. The donor label of this sample is uncertain. CDR3s include the opening cysteine and the closing phenylalanine or tryptophan. The D gene is left open where the match is weak. Not all rows give a size; the values are once, few, many and, for expanded clones, a class.

cdr3_aa,cdr3_nt,j_call,d_call,clone_size,v_call
CASSQASPRGGDTQYF,TGTGCCAGCAGCCAAGCCTCTCCCCGCGGGGGAGATACGCAGTATTTT,TRBJ2-3,TRBD2,once,TRBV3-1/TRBV3-2
CATSDPRGEGETQYF,TGTGCCACCAGTGATCCCCGGGGGGAGGGAGAGACCCAGTACTTC,TRBJ2-5,TRBD2,-,TRBV24-1
CASSNRGPTEAFF,TGTGCCAGTAGCAACAGGGGGCCCACTGAAGCTTTCTTT,TRBJ1-1,TRBD1,-,TRBV19
CATRLAGARNTGELFF,TGTGCCACCCGGCTAGCGGGAGCTCGAAACACCGGGGAGCTGTTTTTT,TRBJ2-2,TRBD2,-,TRBV10-3
CASSLGGQAYGYTF,TGCGCCAGCAGCTTGGGAGGACAGGCCTATGGCTACACCTTC,TRBJ1-2,TRBD1,few,TRBV5-1
CASSVGSAGEDTQYF,TGTGCCAGCAGCGTAGGATCAGCGGGAGAGGATACGCAGTATTTT,TRBJ2-3,TRBD2,-,TRBV9
CASGLAGSTDTQYF,TGTGCCAGCGGATTAGCGGGAAGCACAGATACGCAGTATTTT,TRBJ2-3,TRBD2,-,TRBV14
CASSAGTSGKETQYF,TGTGCCAGCAGCGCCGGGACTAGCGGGAAAGAGACCCAGTACTTC,TRBJ2-5,TRBD2,-,TRBV9
CASSLAGANEQFF,TGTGCCAGCAGCTTAGCGGGAGCCAATGAGCAGTTCTTC,TRBJ2-1,-,-,TRBV11-3
CASSEPGLAGFNEQFF,TGTGCCAGCAGCGAGCCGGGACTAGCGGGATTCAATGAGCAGTTCTTC,TRBJ2-1,TRBD2,-,TRBV7-3
CASSVASGFRDTQYF,TGTGCCAGCAGCGTTGCTAGCGGCTTCCGCGATACGCAGTATTTT,TRBJ2-3,TRBD2,-,TRBV9
CASSARQGANYGYTF,TGTGCCAGCAGCGCTCGACAGGGGGCCAACTATGGCTACACCTTC,TRBJ1-2,TRBD1,-,TRBV7-6
CASSPSRYQGSAVNQPQHF,TGTGCCAGCTCACCGAGTAGATATCAGGGGTCTGCGGTAAATCAGCCCCAGCATTTT,TRBJ1-5,-,-,TRBV18
CASSGGDSYTGELFF,TGTGCCAGCAGCGGAGGGGACTCCTACACCGGGGAGCTGTTTTTT,TRBJ2-2,-,-,TRBV9
CASSLGAGYEQYF,TGTGCCAGCAGTTTAGGAGCAGGGTACGAGCAGTACTTC,TRBJ2-7,-,-,TRBV12-3/TRBV12-4
CASSVGGAAGYNEQFF,TGTGCCAGCAGCGTAGGTGGAGCGGCCGGCTACAATGAGCAGTTCTTC,TRBJ2-1,-,-,TRBV9
CSVGRAGGELFF,TGCAGCGTTGGCAGGGCCGGCGGGGAGCTGTTTTTT,TRBJ2-2,-,-,TRBV29-1
CASHSLLGSNNSPLHF,TGTGCCAGCCACTCACTTTTGGGGAGCAATAATTCACCCCTCCACTTT,TRBJ1-6,-,-,TRBV28
CASSETGHSNTEAFF,TGTGCCAGCAGCGAGACGGGACACTCGAACACTGAAGCTTTCTTT,TRBJ1-1,-,-,TRBV28